Below, 7 T cell receptor beta chains from the same sample are listed, as sequenced in a study of Graves' ophthalmopathy and Graves' hyperthyroidism listed by TCRdb under 2018. Instrument on record: Illumina HiSeq 2000. For repertoire sequencing, the TCR beta CDR3 regions were amplified from RNA transcripts. The first round of RT-PCR was done with HTBI primers and the Qiagen OneStep RT-PCR kit, and was followed by a second round of multiplex PCR, then size selection and purification. Clones were called with MiXCR by TCRdb after fastp trimmed the public reads at Q25, and only in-frame beta chains were retained. One record per CDR3 amino acid sequence lists the most common genes and DNA. The sample table lists fewer than 400,000 distinct CDR3 sequences, around 18% of them with a count of one. In total, the top ten clones hold roughly 1.5% of the sample. Sequenced sample: peripheral blood. Receptor source: a woman under 30 with Graves' ophthalmopathy. Donor details come from another sample of the same person, matched by shared clones.

This clonotype was recorded at least ten times. The rearrangement joins TRBV4-2 to TRBJ2-5; 7 nucleotides align to TRBD2. J was trimmed by 4 bases and V by 6 bases; bases with no gene match: 11. CDR3 length equals 15 residues. From germline, CDR1 is LGHNA and CDR2 YNFKEQ. The CDR3 here is CASRGGSDSGETQYF. CDR3 nucleotide sequence: TGTGCCAGCAGGGGGGGGAGCGACAGTGGAGAGACCCAGTACTTC.

V usage is TRBV27 and J usage is TRBJ2-7; D is unresolved. V was trimmed by 3 bases and J by 0 bases, leaving 9 bases between them. The V gene's germline CDR1 is MNHEY and CDR2 SMNVEV (reference sequence). The CDR3 contains 14 residues. CDR3: CASSLAAYSYEQYF. The CDR3 nucleotides read TGTGCCAGCAGTTTGGCGGCTTACTCCTACGAGCAGTACTTC.

This rearrangement joins TRBV20-1 to TRBJ2-5, with D uncertain. This CDR3 has 14 amino acids. Per germline, CDR1 DFQATT and CDR2 SNEGSKA (reference sequence). The CDR3 bases are TGCAGCAGCAAGGACCTACGAAAGGAAGAGACCCAGTACTTC. Its protein product is CSSKDLRKEETQYF.

This clonotype has a count of ten or more. The gene calls are TRBV27 and TRBJ2-4, with 9 bases aligning to TRBD1. The CDR3 runs 13 residues. Per the germline V gene, CDR1 is MNHEY and CDR2 is SMNVEV (reference sequence). Germline trimming cut 6 bases from V and 8 bases from J; bases unmatched to any gene: 5. This chain's CDR3 is CASRRQGGDIQYF. The CDR3 DNA is TGTGCCAGCAGGCGACAGGGGGGGGACATTCAGTACTTC.

In this sample, this clonotype turned up many times. The chain has TRBV4-1 and TRBJ2-7, with 8 bases fitting TRBD1. CDR1 and CDR2 from the germline V gene are MGHRA and YSYEKL. CDR3 length equals 17 residues. V shed 0 bases, J shed 0 bases, and the junction held 7 bases outside the gene matches. The CDR3 nucleotides are TGCGCCAGCAGCCAAGATCGTCCCGGGACAGGCTCCTACGAGCAGTACTTC. It is translated as CASSQDRPGTGSYEQYF.

This clonotype has at least ten counts. The V and J genes are TRBV6-5 and TRBJ1-2; D is uncertain. The germline V gene encodes CDR1 MNHEY and CDR2 SVGAGI. Trimming stripped 2 bases from V and 4 bases from J, with 14 bases between. The CDR3 spans 15 residues. The CDR3: CASSYPQSAIYGYTF. The CDR3 DNA reads as TGTGCCAGCAGTTACCCCCAGTCGGCTATCTATGGCTACACCTTC.

This clonotype was recorded at least ten times. The rearrangement uses TRBV11-2 and TRBJ2-5; 9 nucleotides align to TRBD1. J gave up 6 bases and V 6 bases, and 14 bases lay outside the gene matches. The CDR3 runs to 16 residues. CDR1 SGHAT and CDR2 FQNNGV come from the germline V gene. The CDR3 protein is CASRDTYRGRRQTQYF. Here the CDR3 DNA reads TGTGCCAGCAGGGATACCTACAGGGGGCGCCGGCAGACCCAGTACTTC.